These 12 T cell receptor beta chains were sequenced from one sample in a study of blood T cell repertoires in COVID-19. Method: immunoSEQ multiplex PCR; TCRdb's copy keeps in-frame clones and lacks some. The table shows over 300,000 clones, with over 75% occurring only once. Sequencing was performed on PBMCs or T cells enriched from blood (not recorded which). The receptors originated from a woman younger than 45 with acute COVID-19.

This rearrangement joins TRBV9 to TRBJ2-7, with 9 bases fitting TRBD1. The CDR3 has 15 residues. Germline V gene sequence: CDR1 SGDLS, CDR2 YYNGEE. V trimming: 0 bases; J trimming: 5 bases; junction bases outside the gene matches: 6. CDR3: CASSVVGTGLDEQYF. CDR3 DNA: TGTGCCAGCAGCGTAGTCGGGACAGGGCTCGACGAGCAGTACTTC.

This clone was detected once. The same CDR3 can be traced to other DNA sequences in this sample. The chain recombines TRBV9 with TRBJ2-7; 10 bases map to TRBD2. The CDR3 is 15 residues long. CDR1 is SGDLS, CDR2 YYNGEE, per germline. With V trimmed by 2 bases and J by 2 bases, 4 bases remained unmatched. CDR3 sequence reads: CASSVGTSVTYEQYF. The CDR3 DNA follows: TGTGCCAGCAGCGTCGGGACTAGCGTAACCTACGAGCAGTACTTC. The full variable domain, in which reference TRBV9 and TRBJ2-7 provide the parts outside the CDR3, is DSGVTQTPKHLITATGQRVTLRCSPRSGDLSVYWYQQSLDQGLQFLIQYYNGEERAKGNILERFSAQQFPDLHSELNLSSLELGDSALYFCASSVGTSVTYEQYFGPGTRLTVT.

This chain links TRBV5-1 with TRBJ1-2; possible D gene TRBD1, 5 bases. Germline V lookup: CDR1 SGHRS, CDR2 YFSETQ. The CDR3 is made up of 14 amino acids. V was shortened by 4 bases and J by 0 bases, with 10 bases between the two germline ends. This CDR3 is CASSTGLSNYGYTF. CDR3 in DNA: TGCGCCAGCAGCACGGGACTTTCTAACTATGGCTACACCTTC.

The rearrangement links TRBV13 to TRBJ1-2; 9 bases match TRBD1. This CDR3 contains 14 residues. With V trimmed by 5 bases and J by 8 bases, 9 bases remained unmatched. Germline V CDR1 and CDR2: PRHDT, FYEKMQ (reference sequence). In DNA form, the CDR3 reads TGTGCCAGCAGCCCGGACAGGGGCCGTATCGGCTACACCTTC. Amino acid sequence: CASSPDRGRIGYTF.

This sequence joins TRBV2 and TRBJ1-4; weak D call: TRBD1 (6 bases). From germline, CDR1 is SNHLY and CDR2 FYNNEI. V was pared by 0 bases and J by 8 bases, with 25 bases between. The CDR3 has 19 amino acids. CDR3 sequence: CASSEALRWGTSTREKLFF. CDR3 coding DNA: TGTGCCAGCAGTGAAGCGCTTCGTTGGGGGACATCAACACGGGAAAAACTGTTTTTT.

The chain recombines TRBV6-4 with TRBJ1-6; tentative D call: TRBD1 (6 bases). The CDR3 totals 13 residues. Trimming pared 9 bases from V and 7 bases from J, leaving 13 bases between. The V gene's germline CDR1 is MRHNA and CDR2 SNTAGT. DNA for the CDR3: TGTGCCAGTCAACAGGGTAACAATTCACCCCTCCACTTT. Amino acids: CASQQGNNSPLHF.

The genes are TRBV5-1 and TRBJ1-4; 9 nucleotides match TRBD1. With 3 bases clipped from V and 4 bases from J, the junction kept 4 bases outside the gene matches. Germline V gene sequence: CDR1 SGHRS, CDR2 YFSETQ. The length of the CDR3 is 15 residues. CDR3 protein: CASSSTGGLNEKLFF. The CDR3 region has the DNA TGCGCCAGCAGCTCGACAGGGGGACTTAATGAAAAACTGTTTTTT.

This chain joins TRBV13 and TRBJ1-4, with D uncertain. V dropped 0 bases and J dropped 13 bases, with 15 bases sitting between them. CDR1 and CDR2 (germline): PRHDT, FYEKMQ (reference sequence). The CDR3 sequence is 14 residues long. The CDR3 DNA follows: TGTGCCAGCAGCTTAGGACGGAGATCTCAGAGACTGTTTTTT. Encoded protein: CASSLGRRSQRLFF.

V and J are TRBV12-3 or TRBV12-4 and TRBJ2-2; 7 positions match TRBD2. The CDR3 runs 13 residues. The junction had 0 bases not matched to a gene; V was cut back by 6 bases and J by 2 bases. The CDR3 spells CASRGLNTGELFF. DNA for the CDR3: TGTGCCAGCAGGGGACTAAACACCGGGGAGCTGTTTTTT.

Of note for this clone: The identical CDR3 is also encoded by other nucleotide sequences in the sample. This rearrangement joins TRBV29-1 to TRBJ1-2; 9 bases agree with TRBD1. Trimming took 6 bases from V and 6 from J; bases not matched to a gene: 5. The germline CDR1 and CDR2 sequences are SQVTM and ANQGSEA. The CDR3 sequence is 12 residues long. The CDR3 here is CSVVGQGNGYTF. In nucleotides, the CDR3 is TGCAGCGTCGTGGGACAGGGAAATGGCTACACCTTC.

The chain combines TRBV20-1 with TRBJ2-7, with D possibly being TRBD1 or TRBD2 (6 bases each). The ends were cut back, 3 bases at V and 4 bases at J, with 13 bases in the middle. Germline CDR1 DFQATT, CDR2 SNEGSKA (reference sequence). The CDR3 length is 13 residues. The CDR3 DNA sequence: TGCAGTGCTAGTGAGGGGGGTCGATACGAGCAGTACTTC. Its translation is CSASEGGRYEQYF.

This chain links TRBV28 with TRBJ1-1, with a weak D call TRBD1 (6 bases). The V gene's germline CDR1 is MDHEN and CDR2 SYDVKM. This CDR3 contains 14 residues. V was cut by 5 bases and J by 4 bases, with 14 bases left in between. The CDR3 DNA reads TGTGCCAGCAGTCCCCGACCCAGGGGCACTGAAGCTTTCTTT. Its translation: CASSPRPRGTEAFF.